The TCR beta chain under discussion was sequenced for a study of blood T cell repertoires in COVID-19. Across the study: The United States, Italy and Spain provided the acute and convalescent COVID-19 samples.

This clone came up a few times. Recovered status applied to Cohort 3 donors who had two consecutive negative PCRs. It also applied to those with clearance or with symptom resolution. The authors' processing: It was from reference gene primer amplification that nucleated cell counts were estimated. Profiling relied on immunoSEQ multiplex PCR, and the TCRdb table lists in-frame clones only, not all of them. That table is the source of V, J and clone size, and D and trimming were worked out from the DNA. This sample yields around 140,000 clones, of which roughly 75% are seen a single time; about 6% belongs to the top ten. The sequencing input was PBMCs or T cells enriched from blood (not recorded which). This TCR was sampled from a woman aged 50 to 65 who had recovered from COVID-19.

CDR3 nucleotides: TGCGCCAGCAGCTTGGGCAGACTAGCGTATAACAATGAGCAGTTCTTC. Translation: CASSLGRLAYNNEQFF. V is TRBV5-1 and J is TRBJ2-1; 8 bases align to TRBD2. The germline V gene has CDR1 SGHRS and CDR2 YFSETQ. This CDR3 spans 16 amino acids. Losses at the gene ends were 0 bases for V and 5 bases for J; bases not matched to a gene: 7. Variable domain in full (rest from reference TRBV5-1 and TRBJ2-1): KAGVTQTPRYLIKTRGQQVTLSCSPISGHRSVSWYQQTPGQGLQFLFEYFSETQRNKGNFPGRFSGRQFSNSRSEMNVSTLELGDSALYLCASSLGRLAYNNEQFFGPGTRLTVL.